This is a list of T cell receptor beta chains from one sample in a study of CD8 T cells in ankylosing spondylitis. MiXCR, run by TCRdb on the 5' RACE reads, gives a single entry per CDR3 protein. The sample contains around 450,000 distinct CDR3 sequences, roughly a quarter of which appear only once. Sequencing was carried out using blood, either unsorted or a sorted T cell fraction (not recorded which). The receptor source for this set is a male donor with ankylosing spondylitis. The CDR3 runs from the conserved cysteine through the conserved F or W. A D gene is named only where the DNA matches it firmly. Size tells how often a clone was seen (once, few, many) or the class of an expanded clone, and some rows leave it out.

v_call,clone_size,d_call,j_call,cdr3_nt,cdr3_aa
TRBV7-9,-,TRBD1,TRBJ2-3,TGTGCCAGCAGCTTTGGGCAGGGGGCTTTCACAGATACGCAGTATTTT,CASSFGQGAFTDTQYF
TRBV6-1,few,-,TRBJ1-2,TGTGCCAGCAGTGAGATAAACAGTTCCTATGGCTACACCTTC,CASSEINSSYGYTF
TRBV12-3/TRBV12-4,-,-,TRBJ2-5,TGTGCCAGCAGTTTAGGTGTAGCCCGGGAGACCCAGTACTTC,CASSLGVARETQYF
TRBV5-1,few,-,TRBJ2-5,TGCGCCAGCAGCTCCGCCATTCAAGAGACCCAGTACTTC,CASSSAIQETQYF
TRBV6-2/TRBV6-3,-,-,TRBJ1-1,TGTGCCAGCACCATTGCGGGGAACACTGAAGCTTTCTTT,CASTIAGNTEAFF
TRBV11-2,few,TRBD2,TRBJ2-5,TGTGCCAGCAGCTTAGAAGGACTAGCACCAGAGACCCAGTACTTC,CASSLEGLAPETQYF
TRBV27,few,TRBD1,TRBJ2-5,TGTGCCAGCAGTTTAGAGACAGGGGGGAAAGAGACCCAGTACTTC,CASSLETGGKETQYF
TRBV20-1,many,-,TRBJ1-2,TGCAGTGCCCACCCGGGCTACACCTTC,CSAHPGYTF
TRBV7-9,few,-,TRBJ1-1,TGTGCCAGCAGCTTAGGTAAAGTCCCTGAAGCTTTCTTT,CASSLGKVPEAFF
TRBV13,few,TRBD1,TRBJ2-3,TGTGCCAGCAGCCCCCGACCGACAGGGGGCACAGATACGCAGTATTTT,CASSPRPTGGTDTQYF
TRBV24-1,few,-,TRBJ1-1,TGTGCCACCAGTGATTCCGGGACGGGGAACACTGAAGCTTTCTTT,CATSDSGTGNTEAFF
TRBV18,once,-,TRBJ2-1,TGTGCCAGCTCATCTAACAGGGTTGACAATGAGCAGTTCTTC,CASSSNRVDNEQFF
TRBV20-1,-,-,TRBJ1-2,TGCAGTGCTATGACAGGTGTAGCTAACTATGGCTACACCTTC,CSAMTGVANYGYTF
TRBV3-1,many,TRBD2,TRBJ2-3,TGTGCCAGCAGCCAAGCGTCCGGGGGGAGTGGAGATACGCAGTATTTT,CASSQASGGSGDTQYF
TRBV21-1,-,-,TRBJ2-1,TGTGCCAGCAGCAAAGGACAACCACCGGGACTAGCGGGAGACCCCCCCTACAATGAGCAGTTCTTC,CASSKGQPPGLAGDPPYNEQFF
TRBV3-1,-,-,TRBJ2-7,TGTGCCAGCAGGCTCCGATGGGCCGGCGCCTACGAGCAGTACTTC,CASRLRWAGAYEQYF